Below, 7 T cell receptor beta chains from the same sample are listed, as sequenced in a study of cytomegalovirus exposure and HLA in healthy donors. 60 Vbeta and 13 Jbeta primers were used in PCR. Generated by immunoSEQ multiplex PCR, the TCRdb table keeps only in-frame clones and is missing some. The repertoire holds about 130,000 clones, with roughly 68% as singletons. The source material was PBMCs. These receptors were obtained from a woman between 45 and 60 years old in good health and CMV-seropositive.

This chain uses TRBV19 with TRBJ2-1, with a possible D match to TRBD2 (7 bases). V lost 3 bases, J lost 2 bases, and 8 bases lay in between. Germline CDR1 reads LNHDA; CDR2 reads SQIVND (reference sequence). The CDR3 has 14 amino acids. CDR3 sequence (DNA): TGTGCCAGTAGTATGGGGGGGCCCTACAATGAGCAGTTCTTC. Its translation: CASSMGGPYNEQFF.

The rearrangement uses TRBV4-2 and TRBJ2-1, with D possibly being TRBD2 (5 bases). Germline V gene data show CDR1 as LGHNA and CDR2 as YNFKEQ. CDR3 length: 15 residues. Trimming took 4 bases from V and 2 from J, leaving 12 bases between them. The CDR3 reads CASSPQEVPYNEQFF. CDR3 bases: TGTGCCAGCAGCCCTCAGGAGGTTCCCTACAATGAGCAGTTCTTC.

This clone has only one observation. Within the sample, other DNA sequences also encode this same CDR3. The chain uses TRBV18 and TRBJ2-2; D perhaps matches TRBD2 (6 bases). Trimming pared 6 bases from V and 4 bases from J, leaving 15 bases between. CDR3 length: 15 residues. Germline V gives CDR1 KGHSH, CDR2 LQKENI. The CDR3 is CASSTGTSSTGELFF. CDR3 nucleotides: TGTGCCAGCTCTACCGGAACTAGCAGCACCGGGGAGCTGTTTTTT.

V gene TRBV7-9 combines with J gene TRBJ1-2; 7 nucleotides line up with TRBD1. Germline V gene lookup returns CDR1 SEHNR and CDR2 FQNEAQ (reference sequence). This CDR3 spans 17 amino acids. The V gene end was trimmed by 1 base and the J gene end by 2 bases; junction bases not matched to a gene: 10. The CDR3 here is CASSLVIGGDYNYGYTF. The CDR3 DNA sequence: TGTGCCAGCAGCTTAGTGATAGGGGGCGATTACAACTATGGCTACACCTTC.

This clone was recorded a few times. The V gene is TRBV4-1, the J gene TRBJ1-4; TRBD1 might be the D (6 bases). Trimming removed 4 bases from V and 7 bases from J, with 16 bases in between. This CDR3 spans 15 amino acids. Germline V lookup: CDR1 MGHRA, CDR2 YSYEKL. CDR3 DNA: TGCGCCAGCAGCCCCCCCTCGGGAGGGGGTGAAAAACTGTTTTTT. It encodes CASSPPSGGGEKLFF.

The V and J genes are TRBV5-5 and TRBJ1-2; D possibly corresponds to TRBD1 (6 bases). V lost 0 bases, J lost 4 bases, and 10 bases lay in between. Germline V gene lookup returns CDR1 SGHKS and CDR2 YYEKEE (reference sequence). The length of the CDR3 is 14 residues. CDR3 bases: TGTGCCAGCAGCTTGGTGGGGGACATCTATGGCTACACCTTC. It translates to CASSLVGDIYGYTF.

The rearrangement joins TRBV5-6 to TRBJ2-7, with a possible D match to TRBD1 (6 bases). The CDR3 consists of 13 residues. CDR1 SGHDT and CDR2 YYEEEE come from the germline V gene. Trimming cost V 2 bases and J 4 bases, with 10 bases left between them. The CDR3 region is CASSFVQGYEQYF. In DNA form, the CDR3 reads TGTGCCAGCAGCTTTGTACAGGGTTACGAGCAGTACTTC. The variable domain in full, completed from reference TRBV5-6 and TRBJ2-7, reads DAGVTQSPTHLIKTRGQQVTLRCSPKSGHDTVSWYQQALGQGPQFIFQYYEEEERQRGNFPDRFSGHQFPNYSSELNVNALLLGDSALYLCASSFVQGYEQYFGPGTRLTVT.